The present entry profiles one T cell receptor beta chain with its context. With V trimmed by 2 bases and J by 5 bases, 9 bases remained unmatched. Germline V gives CDR1 MDHEN, CDR2 SYDVKM. The CDR3 loop spans 17 amino acids. This record belongs to a study of blood T cell repertoires in COVID-19. Study-level background: Acute-phase and convalescent COVID-19 samples originated in the United States, Italy and Spain. PBMCs, B-cell-depleted T cells, or T cells were the source of the cDNA or gDNA that made up the material.

In the original workflow: Amplification of reference gene primers provided the estimated nucleated cell counts. Profiled with immunoSEQ multiplex PCR; TCRdb holds only in-frame clones, not every one. V and J calls and clone size come straight from that table; D and trimming were deduced from the DNA. The data show a few hundred thousand clones, about 79% seen once. The sample comprised peripheral blood. V is TRBV28 and J is TRBJ1-4; 9 bases are shared with TRBD1. The TCR originated in a woman aged 40 to 49 who had recovered from COVID-19. CDR3 protein: CASSLILGTGSNEKLFF. CDR3 nucleotides: TGTGCCAGCAGTTTAATTCTAGGGACAGGGTCAAATGAAAAACTGTTTTTT.